What follows is one T cell receptor beta chain and its context. Its antigen is as yet unknown. The CDR3 has 17 residues. The germline CDR1 and CDR2 sequences are LGHNA and YNFKEQ. V lost 3 bases and J 4 bases, leaving 18 bases between the germline ends. This sample was included in a study of type 1 regulatory T cells. Study conclusions and caveats: Tr1 cells had a more restricted TCR repertoire than non-Tr1 cells.

MiXCR, run by TCRdb on the reads, gives a single entry per CDR3 protein. The table shows around 65,000 distinct CDR3 sequences, with about 48% occurring only once. This clonotype was sampled from a human donor in good health. The gene calls are TRBV4-2 and TRBJ1-4; possible D gene TRBD1, 6 bases. The sequencing input was cultured non-Tr1 T cells, either the whole culture or a sorted T cell fraction (not recorded which). CDR3 sequence (DNA): TGTGCCAGCAGCCAGGTACTACAGGGATCCCGTAATGAAAAACTGTTTTTT. This encodes CASSQVLQGSRNEKLFF.